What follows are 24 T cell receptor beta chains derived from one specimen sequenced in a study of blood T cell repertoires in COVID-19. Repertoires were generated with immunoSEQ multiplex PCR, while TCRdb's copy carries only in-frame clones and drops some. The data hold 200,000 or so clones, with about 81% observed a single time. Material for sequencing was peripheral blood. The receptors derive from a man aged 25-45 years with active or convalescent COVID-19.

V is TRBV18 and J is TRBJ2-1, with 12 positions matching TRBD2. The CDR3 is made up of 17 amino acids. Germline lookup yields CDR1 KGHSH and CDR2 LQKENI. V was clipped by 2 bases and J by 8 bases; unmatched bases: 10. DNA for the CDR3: TGTGCCAGCTCACCATCGAAGACTAGCGGGAGTTTTGATGAGCAGTTCTTC. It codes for CASSPSKTSGSFDEQFF.

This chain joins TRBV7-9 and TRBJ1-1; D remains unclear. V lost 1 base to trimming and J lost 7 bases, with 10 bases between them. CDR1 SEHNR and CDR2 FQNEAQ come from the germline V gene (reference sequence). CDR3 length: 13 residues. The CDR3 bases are TGTGCCAGCAGCTTAGGCCCGGGTTTTGAAGCTTTCTTT. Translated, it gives CASSLGPGFEAFF.

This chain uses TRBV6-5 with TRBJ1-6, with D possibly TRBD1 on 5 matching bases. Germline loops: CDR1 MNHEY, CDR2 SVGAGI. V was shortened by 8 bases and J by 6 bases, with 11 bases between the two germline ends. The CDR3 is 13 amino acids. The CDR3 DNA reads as TGTGCCAGCCTGCAGGGCCTTAATTCACCCCTCCACTTT. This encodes CASLQGLNSPLHF.

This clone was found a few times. CDR3 DNA: TGTGCCATCAGTGCAGACAGGTTGGGGGAGACCCAGTACTTC. This encodes CAISADRLGETQYF. This rearrangement joins TRBV10-3 to TRBJ2-5, with D possibly matching TRBD1 (6 bases). CDR1 is ENHRY, CDR2 SYGVKD, per germline. Trimming removed 4 bases from V and 5 bases from J, with 14 bases in between. The CDR3 runs to 14 residues.

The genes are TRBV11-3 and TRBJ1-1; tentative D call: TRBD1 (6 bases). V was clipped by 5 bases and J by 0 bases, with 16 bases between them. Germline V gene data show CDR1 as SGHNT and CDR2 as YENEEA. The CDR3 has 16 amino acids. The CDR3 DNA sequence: TGTGCCAGCAGCGCTACAGGGTGGGGGATGAACACTGAAGCTTTCTTT. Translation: CASSATGWGMNTEAFF. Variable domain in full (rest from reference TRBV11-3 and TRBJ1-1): EAGVVQSPRYKIIEKKQPVAFWCNPISGHNTLYWYLQNLGQGPELLIRYENEEAVDDSQLPKDRFSAERLKGVDSTLKIQPAELGDSAVYLCASSATGWGMNTEAFFGQGTRLTVV.

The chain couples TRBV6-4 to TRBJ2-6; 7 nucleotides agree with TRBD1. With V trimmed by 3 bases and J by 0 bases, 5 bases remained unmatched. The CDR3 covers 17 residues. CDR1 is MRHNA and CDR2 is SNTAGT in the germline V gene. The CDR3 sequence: CASSEGDRVSGANVLTF. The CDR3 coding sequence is TGTGCCAGCAGTGAAGGGGACAGAGTCTCTGGGGCCAACGTCCTGACTTTC.

CDR3 in amino acids: CASSTGSTDTQYF. DNA for the CDR3: TGCGCCAGCAGTACGGGTAGCACAGATACGCAGTATTTT. The chain recombines TRBV10-1 with TRBJ2-3; no reliable D call. The germline V and J ends were trimmed by 5 bases and 0 bases, with 6 bases remaining between them. The CDR3 is 13 residues long. Germline CDR1 is WNHNN and CDR2 is SYGVQD (reference sequence).

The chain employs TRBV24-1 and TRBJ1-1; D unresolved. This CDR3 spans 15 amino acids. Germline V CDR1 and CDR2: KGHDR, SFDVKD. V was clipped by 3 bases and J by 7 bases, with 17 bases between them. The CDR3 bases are TGTGCCACCAGTGATCCATATCTAGTAATCGGTGAAGCTTTCTTT. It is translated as CATSDPYLVIGEAFF.

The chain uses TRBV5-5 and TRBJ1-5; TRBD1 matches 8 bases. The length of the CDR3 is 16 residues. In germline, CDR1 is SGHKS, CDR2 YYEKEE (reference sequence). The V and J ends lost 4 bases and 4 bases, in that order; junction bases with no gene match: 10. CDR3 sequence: CASSLFGQGLNQPQHF. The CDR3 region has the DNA TGTGCCAGCAGCCTCTTCGGACAGGGCCTTAATCAGCCCCAGCATTTT.

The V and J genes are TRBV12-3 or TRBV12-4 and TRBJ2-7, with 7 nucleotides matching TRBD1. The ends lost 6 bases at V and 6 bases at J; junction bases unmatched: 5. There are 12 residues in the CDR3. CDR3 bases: TGTGCCAGCAGCCTGGGACAGCCCGAGCAGTACTTC. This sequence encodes CASSLGQPEQYF.

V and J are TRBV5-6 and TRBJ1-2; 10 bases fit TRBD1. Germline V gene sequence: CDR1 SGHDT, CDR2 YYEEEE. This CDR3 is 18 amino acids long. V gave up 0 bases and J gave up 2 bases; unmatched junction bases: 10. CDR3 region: CASSLAGTGAQYNYGYTF. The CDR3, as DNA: TGTGCCAGCAGCTTGGCAGGGACAGGGGCACAATACAACTATGGCTACACCTTC.

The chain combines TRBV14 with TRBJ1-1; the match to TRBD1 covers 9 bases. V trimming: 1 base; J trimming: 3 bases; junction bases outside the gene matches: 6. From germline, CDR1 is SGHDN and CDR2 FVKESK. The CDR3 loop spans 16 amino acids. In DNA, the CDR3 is TGTGCCAGCAGCCAAGGGGTCACAGGGGGCGACACTGAAGCTTTCTTT. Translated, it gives CASSQGVTGGDTEAFF.

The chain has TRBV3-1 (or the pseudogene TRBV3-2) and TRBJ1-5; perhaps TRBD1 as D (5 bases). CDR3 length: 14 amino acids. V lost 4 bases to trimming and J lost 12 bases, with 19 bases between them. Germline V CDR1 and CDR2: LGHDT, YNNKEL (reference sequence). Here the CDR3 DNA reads TGTGCCAGCAGCCCGTCCCGGGCAGGGCCCAGCCAGCATTTT. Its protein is CASSPSRAGPSQHF.

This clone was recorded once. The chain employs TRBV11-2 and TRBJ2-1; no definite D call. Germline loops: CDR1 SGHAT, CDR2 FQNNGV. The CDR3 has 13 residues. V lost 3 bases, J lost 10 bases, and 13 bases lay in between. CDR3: CASSLGSLREQFF. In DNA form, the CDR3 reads TGTGCCAGCAGCTTGGGCAGCTTACGCGAGCAGTTCTTC. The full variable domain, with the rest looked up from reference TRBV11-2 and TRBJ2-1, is EAGVAQSPRYKIIEKRQSVAFWCNPISGHATLYWYQQILGQGPKLLIQFQNNGVVDDSQLPKDRFSAERLKGVDSTLKIQPAKLEDSAVYLCASSLGSLREQFFGPGTRLTVL.

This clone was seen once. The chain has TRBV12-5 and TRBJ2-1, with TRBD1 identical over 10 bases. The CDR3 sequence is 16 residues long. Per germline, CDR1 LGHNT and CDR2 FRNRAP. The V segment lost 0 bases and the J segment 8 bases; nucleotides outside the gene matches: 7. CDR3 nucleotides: TGTGCTAGTGGTTTGGTACTGGGACAGGGGCCCCATGAGCAGTTCTTC. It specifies CASGLVLGQGPHEQFF. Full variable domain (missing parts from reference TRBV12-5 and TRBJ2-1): DARVTQTPRHKVTEMGQEVTMRCQPILGHNTVFWYRQTMMQGLELLAYFRNRAPLDDSGMPKDRFSAEMPDATLATLKIQPSEPRDSAVYFCASGLVLGQGPHEQFFGPGTRLTVL.

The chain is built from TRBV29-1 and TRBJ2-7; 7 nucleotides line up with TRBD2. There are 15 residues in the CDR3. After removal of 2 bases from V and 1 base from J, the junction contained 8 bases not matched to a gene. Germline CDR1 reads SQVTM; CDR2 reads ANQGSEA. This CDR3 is CSVEPVGTTSYEQYF. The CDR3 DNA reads TGCAGCGTTGAACCCGTGGGGACTACTTCCTACGAGCAGTACTTC.

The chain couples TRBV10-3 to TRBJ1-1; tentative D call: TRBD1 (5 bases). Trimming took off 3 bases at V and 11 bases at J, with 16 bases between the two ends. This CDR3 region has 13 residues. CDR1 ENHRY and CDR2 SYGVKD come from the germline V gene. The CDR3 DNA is TGTGCCATCAGTGAAGCGGGGGAAGCTTGGGCTTTCTTT. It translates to CAISEAGEAWAFF.

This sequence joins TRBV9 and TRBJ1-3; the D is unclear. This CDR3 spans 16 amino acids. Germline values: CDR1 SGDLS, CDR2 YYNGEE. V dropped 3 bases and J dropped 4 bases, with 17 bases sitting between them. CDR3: CASSDNPELGGNTIYF. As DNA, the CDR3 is TGTGCCAGCAGCGATAACCCGGAGTTAGGCGGAAACACCATATATTTT.

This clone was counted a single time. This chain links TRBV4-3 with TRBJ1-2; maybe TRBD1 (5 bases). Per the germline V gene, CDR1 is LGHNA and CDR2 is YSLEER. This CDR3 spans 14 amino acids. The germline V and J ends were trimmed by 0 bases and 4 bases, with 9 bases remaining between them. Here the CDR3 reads CASSQDTGGYGYTF. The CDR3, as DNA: TGCGCCAGCAGCCAAGATACGGGGGGCTATGGCTACACCTTC.

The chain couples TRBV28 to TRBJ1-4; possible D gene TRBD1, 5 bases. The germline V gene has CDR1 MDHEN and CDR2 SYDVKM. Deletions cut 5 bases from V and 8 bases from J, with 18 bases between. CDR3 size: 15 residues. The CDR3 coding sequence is TGTGCCAGCAGTCCCTGGGGGGTCCAGGGCGAAAAACTGTTTTTT. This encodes CASSPWGVQGEKLFF.

CDR3 loop: CASSLGRTEAFF. The CDR3 bases are TGTGCCAGCTCACTCGGTCGCACTGAAGCTTTCTTT. This chain joins TRBV18 and TRBJ1-1; D unresolved. The V gene lost 4 bases and the J gene lost 4 bases, with 7 bases spanning the gap. The V gene's germline CDR1 is KGHSH and CDR2 LQKENI. The CDR3 contains 12 residues.

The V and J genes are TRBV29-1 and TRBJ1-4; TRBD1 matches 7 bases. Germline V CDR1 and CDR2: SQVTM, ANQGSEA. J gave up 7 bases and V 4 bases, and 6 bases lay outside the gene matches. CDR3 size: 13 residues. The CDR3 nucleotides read TGCAGCGTTGTGGAGGGGGCCCCTGAAAAACTGTTTTTT. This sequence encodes CSVVEGAPEKLFF. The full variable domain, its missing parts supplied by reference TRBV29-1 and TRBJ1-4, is SAVISQKPSRDICQRGTSLTIQCQVDSQVTMMFWYRQQPGQSLTLIATANQGSEATYESGFVIDKFPISRPNLTFSTLTVSNMSPEDSSIYLCSVVEGAPEKLFFGSGTQLSVL.

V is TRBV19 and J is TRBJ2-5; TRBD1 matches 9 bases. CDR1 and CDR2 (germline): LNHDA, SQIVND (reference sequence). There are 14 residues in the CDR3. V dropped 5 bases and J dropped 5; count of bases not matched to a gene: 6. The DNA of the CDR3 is TGTGCCAGTAGTGCACGGACAGGGGCGGAGACCCAGTACTTC. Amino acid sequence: CASSARTGAETQYF.

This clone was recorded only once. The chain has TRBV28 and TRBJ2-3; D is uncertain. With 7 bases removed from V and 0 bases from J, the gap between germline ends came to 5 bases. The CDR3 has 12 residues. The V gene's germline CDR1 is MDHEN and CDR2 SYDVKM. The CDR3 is CASKTSTDTQYF. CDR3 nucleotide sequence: TGTGCCAGCAAAACTAGCACAGATACGCAGTATTTT.